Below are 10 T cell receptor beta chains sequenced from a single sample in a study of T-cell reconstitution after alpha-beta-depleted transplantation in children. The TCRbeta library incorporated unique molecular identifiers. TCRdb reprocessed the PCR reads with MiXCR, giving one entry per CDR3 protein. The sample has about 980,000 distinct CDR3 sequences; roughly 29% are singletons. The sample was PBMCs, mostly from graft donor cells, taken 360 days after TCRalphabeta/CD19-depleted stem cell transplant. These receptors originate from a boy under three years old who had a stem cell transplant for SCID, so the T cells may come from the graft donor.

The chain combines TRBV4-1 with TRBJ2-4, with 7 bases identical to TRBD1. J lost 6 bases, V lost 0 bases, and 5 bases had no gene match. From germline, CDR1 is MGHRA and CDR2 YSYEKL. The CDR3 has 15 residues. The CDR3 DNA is TGCGCCAGCAGCCAAGATCTCGCAGGGGGAAACATTCAGTACTTC. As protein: CASSQDLAGGNIQYF.

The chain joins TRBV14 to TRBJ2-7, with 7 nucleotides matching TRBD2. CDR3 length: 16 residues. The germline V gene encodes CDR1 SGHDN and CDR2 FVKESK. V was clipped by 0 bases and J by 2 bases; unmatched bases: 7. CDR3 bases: TGTGCCAGCAGCCAAGATTTGAGGACTAGTCCCTACGAGCAGTACTTC. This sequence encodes CASSQDLRTSPYEQYF. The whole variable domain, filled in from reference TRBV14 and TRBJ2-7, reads EAGVTQFPSHSVIEKGQTVTLRCDPISGHDNLYWYRRVMGKEIKFLLHFVKESKQDESGMPNNRFLAERTGGTYSTLKVQPAELEDSGVYFCASSQDLRTSPYEQYFGPGTRLTVT.

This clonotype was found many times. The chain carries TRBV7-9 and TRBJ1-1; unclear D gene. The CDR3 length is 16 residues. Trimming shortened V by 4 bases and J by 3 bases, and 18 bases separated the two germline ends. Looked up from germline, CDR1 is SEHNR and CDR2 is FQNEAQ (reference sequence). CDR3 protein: CASSSRANSGDTEAFF. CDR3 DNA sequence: TGTGCCAGCAGCTCCCGGGCTAATTCCGGTGACACTGAAGCTTTCTTT.

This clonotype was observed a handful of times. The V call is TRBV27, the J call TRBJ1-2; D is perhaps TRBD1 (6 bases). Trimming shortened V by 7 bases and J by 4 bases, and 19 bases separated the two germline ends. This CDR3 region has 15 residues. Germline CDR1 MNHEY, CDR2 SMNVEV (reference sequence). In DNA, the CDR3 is TGTGCCAGCAAGCCGGACCGACAGGACCGCTATGGCTACACCTTC. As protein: CASKPDRQDRYGYTF.

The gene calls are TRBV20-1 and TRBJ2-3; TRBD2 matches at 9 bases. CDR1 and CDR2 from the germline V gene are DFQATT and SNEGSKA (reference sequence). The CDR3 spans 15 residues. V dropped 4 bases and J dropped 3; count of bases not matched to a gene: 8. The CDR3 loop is CSAKSTSGKTDTQYF. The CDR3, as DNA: TGCAGTGCTAAGTCGACTAGCGGAAAAACAGATACGCAGTATTTT.

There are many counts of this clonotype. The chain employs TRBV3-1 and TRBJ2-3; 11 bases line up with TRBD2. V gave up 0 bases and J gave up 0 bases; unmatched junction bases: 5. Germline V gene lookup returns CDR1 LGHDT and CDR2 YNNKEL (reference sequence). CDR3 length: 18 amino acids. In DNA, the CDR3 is TGTGCCAGCAGCCAAGAAACTAGCGGGGGACTGAGCACAGATACGCAGTATTTT. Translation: CASSQETSGGLSTDTQYF.

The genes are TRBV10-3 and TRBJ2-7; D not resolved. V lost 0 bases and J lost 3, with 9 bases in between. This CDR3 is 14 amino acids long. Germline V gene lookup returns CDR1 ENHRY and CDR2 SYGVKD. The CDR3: CAISESIVVYEQYF. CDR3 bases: TGTGCCATCAGTGAGTCGATAGTAGTCTACGAGCAGTACTTC.

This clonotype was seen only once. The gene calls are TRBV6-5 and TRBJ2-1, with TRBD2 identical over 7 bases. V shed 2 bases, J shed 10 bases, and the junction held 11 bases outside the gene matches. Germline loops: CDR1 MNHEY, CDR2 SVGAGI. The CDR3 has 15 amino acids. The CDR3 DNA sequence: TGTGCCAGCAGTTACCCGGCCGGGGGTAGCGGGGAGCAGTTCTTC. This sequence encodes CASSYPAGGSGEQFF.

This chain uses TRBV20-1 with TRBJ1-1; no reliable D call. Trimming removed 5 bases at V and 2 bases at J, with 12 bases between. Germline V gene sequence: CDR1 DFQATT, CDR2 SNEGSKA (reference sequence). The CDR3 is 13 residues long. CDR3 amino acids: CSAPPNRNTEAFF. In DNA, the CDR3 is TGCAGTGCTCCCCCTAACAGAAACACTGAAGCTTTCTTT.

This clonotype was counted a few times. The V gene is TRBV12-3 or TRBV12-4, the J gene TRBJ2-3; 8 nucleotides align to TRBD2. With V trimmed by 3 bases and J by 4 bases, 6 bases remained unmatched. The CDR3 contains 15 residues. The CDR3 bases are TGTGCCAGCAGTTTCGGGGGGGCCCCTGCAGATACGCAGTATTTT. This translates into CASSFGGAPADTQYF.